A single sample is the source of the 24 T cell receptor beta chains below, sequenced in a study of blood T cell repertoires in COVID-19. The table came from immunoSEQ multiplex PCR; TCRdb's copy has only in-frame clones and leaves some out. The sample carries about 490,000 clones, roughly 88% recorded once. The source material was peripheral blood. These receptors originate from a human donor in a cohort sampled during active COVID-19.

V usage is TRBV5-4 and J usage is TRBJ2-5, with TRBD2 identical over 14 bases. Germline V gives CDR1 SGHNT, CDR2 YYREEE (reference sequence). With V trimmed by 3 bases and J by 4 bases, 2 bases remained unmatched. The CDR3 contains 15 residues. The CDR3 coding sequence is TGTGCCAGCAGCTGGGGACTAGCGGGAGCAGAGACCCAGTACTTC. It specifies CASSWGLAGAETQYF. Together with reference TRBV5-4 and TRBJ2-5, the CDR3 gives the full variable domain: ETGVTQSPTHLIKTRGQQVTLRCSSQSGHNTVSWYQQALGQGPQFIFQYYREEENGRGNFPPRFSGLQFPNYSSELNVNALELDDSALYLCASSWGLAGAETQYFGPGTRLLVL.

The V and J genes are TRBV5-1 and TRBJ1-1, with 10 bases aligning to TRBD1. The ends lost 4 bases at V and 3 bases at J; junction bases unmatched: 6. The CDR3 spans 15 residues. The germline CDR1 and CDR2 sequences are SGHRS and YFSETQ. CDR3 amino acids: CASSQGTGDYTEAFF. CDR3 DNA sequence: TGCGCCAGCAGCCAAGGGACAGGGGATTACACTGAAGCTTTCTTT.

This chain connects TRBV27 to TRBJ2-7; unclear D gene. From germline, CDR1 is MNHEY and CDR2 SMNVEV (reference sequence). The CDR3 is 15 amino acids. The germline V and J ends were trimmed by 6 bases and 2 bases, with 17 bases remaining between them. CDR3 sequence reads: CASSRNNGLAYEQYF. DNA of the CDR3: TGTGCCAGCAGCCGAAACAACGGGTTGGCCTACGAGCAGTACTTC.

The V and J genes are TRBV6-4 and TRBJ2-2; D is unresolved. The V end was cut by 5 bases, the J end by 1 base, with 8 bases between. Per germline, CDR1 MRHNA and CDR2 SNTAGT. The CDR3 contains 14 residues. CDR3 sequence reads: CASSRELNTGELFF. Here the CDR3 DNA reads TGTGCCAGCAGTCGAGAGTTGAACACCGGGGAGCTGTTTTTT.

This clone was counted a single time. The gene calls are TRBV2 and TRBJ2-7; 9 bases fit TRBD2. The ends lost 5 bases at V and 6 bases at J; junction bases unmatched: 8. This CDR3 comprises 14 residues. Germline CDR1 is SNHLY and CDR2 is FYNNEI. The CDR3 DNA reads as TGTGCCAGCAGTTTAGCGGGAGTACAACGCGAGCAGTACTTC. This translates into CASSLAGVQREQYF.

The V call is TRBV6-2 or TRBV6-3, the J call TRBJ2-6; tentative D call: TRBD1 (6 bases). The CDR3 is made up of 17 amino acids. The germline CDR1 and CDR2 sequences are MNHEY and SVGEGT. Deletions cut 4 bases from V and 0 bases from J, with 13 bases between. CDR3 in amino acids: CASSSNSGVSGANVLTF. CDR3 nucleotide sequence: TGTGCCAGCAGTTCCAACTCAGGGGTCTCTGGGGCCAACGTCCTGACTTTC.

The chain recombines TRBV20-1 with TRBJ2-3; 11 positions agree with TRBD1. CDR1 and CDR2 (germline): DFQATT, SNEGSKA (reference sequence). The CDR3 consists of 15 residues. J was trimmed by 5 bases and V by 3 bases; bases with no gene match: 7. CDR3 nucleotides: TGCAGTGCTAGTGCCCGGGACAGGGGGTTAGATACGCAGTATTTT. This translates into CSASARDRGLDTQYF.

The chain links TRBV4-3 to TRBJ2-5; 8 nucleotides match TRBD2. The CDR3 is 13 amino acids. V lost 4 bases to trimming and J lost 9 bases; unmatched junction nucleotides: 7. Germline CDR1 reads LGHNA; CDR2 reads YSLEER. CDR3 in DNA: TGCGCCAGCAGCCCCTCGGGACTAGGGGCCCAGTACTTC. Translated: CASSPSGLGAQYF.

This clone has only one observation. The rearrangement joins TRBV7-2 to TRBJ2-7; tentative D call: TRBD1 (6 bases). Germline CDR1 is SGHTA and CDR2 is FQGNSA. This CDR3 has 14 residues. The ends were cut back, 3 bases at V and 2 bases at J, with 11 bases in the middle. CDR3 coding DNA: TGTGCCAGCAGCTTGACAGGTTCTACCTACGAGCAGTACTTC. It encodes CASSLTGSTYEQYF. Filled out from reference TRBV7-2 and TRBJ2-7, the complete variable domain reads GAGVSQSPSNKVTEKGKDVELRCDPISGHTALYWYRQSLGQGLEFLIYFQGNSAPDKSGLPSDRFSAERTGGSVSTLTIQRTQQEDSAVYLCASSLTGSTYEQYFGPGTRLTVT.

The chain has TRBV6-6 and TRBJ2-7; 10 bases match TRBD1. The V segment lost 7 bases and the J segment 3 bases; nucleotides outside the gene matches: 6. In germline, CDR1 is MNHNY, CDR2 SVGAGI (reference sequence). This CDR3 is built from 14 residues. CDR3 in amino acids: CASTPGTGVYEQYF. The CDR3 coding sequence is TGTGCCAGCACCCCCGGGACAGGGGTCTACGAGCAGTACTTC.

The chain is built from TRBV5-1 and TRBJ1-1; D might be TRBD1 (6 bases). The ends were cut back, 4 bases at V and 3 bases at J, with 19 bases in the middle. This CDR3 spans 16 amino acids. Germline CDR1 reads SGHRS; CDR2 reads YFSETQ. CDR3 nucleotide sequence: TGCGCCAGCAGCCGAGGGTCGAATAAGGGGGACACTGAAGCTTTCTTT. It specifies CASSRGSNKGDTEAFF. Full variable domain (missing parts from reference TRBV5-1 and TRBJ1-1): KAGVTQTPRYLIKTRGQQVTLSCSPISGHRSVSWYQQTPGQGLQFLFEYFSETQRNKGNFPGRFSGRQFSNSRSEMNVSTLELGDSALYLCASSRGSNKGDTEAFFGQGTRLTVV.

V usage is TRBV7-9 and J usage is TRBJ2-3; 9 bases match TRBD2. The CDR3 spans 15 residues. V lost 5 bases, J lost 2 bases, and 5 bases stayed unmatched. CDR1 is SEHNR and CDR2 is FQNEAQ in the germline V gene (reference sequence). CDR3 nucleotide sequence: TGTGCCAGCAGCCGACTAGCGGAGTACACAGATACGCAGTATTTT. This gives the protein CASSRLAEYTDTQYF. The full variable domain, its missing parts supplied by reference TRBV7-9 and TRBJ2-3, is DTGVSQNPRHKITKRGQNVTFRCDPISEHNRLYWYRQTLGQGPEFLTYFQNEAQLEKSRLLSDRFSAERPKGSFSTLEIQRTEQGDSAMYLCASSRLAEYTDTQYFGPGTRLTVL.

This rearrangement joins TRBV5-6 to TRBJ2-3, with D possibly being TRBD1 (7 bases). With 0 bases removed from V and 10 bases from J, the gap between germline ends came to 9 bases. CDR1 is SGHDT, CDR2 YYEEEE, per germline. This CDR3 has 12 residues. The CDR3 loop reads CASSLAGGPQYF. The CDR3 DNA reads TGTGCCAGCAGCTTGGCAGGGGGGCCGCAGTATTTT. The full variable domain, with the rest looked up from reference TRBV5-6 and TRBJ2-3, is DAGVTQSPTHLIKTRGQQVTLRCSPKSGHDTVSWYQQALGQGPQFIFQYYEEEERQRGNFPDRFSGHQFPNYSSELNVNALLLGDSALYLCASSLAGGPQYFGPGTRLTVL.

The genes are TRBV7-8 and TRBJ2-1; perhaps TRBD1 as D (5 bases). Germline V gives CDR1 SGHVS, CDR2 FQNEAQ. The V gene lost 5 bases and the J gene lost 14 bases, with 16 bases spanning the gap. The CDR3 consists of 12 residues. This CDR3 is CASSDQGSAEFF. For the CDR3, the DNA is TGTGCCAGCAGCGATCAGGGATCGGCGGAGTTCTTC.

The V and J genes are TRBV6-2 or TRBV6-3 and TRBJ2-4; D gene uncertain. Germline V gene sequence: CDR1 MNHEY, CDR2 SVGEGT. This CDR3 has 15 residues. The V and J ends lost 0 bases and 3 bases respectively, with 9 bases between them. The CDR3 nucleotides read TGTGCCAGCAGTTACTCGATCGGTGTCAAAAACATTCAGTACTTC. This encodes CASSYSIGVKNIQYF.

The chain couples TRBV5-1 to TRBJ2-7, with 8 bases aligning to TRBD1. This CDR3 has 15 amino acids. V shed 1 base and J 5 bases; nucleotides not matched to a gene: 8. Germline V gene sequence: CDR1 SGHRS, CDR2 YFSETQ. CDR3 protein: CASSLNGQGVDEQYF. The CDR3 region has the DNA TGCGCCAGCAGCTTGAACGGACAGGGTGTGGACGAGCAGTACTTC.

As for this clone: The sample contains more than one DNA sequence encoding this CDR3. The DNA for the CDR3 is TGTGCCAGCAGTCCGGGACTAGCCTCCTACGAGCAGTACTTC. Amino acids: CASSPGLASYEQYF. The V call is TRBV6-5, the J call TRBJ2-7, with 9 bases identical to TRBD2. Germline trimming cut 5 bases from V and 0 bases from J; bases unmatched to any gene: 2. Germline CDR1 is MNHEY and CDR2 is SVGAGI. The CDR3 is made up of 14 amino acids.

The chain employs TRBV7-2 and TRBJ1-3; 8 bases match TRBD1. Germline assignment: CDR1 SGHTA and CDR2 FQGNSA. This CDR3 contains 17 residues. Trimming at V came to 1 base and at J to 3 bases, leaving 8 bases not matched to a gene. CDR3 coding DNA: TGTGCCAGCAGCTTAGGGACAGGGAGGGGGAGTGGAAACACCATATATTTT. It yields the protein CASSLGTGRGSGNTIYF.

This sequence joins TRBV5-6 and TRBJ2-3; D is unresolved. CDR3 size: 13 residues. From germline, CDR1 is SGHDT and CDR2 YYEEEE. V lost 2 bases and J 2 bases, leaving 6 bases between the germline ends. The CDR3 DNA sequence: TGTGCCAGCAGCTTTTCCTCCACAGATACGCAGTATTTT. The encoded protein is CASSFSSTDTQYF.

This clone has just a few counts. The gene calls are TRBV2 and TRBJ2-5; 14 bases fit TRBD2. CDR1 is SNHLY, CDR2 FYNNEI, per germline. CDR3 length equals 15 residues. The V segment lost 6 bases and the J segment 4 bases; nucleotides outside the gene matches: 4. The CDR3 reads CASRAGLAGVETQYF. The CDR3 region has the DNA TGTGCCAGCAGGGCGGGACTAGCGGGAGTAGAGACCCAGTACTTC.

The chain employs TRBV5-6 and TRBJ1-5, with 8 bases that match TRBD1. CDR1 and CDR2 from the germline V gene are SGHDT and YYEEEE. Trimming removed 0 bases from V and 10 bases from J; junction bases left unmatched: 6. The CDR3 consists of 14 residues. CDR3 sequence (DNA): TGTGCCAGCAGCTTGGGACTCGGACAGGGCCCCCAGCATTTT. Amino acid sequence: CASSLGLGQGPQHF.

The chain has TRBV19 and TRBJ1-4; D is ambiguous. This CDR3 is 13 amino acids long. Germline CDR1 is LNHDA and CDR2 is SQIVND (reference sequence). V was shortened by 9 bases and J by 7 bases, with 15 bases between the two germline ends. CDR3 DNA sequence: TGTGCCAGCCAACTCGTGGGGAGTGAAAAACTGTTTTTT. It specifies CASQLVGSEKLFF.

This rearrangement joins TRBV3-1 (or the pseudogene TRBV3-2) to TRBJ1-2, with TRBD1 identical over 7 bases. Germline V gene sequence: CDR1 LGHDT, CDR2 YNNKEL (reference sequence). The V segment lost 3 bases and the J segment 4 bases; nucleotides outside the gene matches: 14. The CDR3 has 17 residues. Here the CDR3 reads CASSQPAIGGRGYGYTF. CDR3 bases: TGTGCCAGCAGCCAGCCCGCGATAGGGGGCAGGGGCTATGGCTACACCTTC.

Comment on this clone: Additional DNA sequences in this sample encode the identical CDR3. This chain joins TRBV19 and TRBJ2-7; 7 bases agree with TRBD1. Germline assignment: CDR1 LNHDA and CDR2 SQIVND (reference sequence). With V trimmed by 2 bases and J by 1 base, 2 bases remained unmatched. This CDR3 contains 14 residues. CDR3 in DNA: TGTGCCAGTAGTATAAGGGACAGTTCCTACGAGCAGTACTTC. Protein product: CASSIRDSSYEQYF.